The 15 T cell receptor beta chains presented below share a single source sample, sequenced in a study of early T cells in non-severe SARS-CoV-2 infection. TCRdb passed the 5' RACE reads through MiXCR, listing each CDR3 protein once. The repertoire holds approximately 60,000 distinct CDR3 sequences, with approximately 9.2% as singletons. Sequencing used whole blood, obtained at baseline. These receptors were collected from an adult who was a healthcare worker with PCR-confirmed SARS-CoV-2 infection or an uninfected control (not recorded which).

This clonotype has a handful of counts. The chain carries TRBV29-1 and TRBJ2-7; D not certain. Germline CDR1 is SQVTM and CDR2 is ANQGSEA. With 3 bases removed from V and 3 bases from J, the gap between germline ends came to 9 bases. The CDR3 is made up of 12 amino acids. In nucleotides, the CDR3 is TGCAGCGTTGATTATGGCGGCTACGAGCAGTACTTC. It codes for CSVDYGGYEQYF.

The chain employs TRBV11-2 and TRBJ2-7; D assignment may be TRBD1 or TRBD2 (5 bases each). Germline CDR1 SGHAT, CDR2 FQNNGV. The V end was cut by 5 bases, the J end by 5 bases, with 19 bases between. The CDR3 consists of 15 residues. CDR3: CASSRLGVPIHEQYF. CDR3 DNA sequence: TGTGCCAGCAGCCGACTGGGGGTTCCTATCCACGAGCAGTACTTC.

This clonotype was counted a few times. J is TRBJ2-7 and V is TRBV6-6; TRBD2 aligns across 7 bases. V was pared by 6 bases and J by 0 bases, with 8 bases of the junction left unmatched. There are 15 residues in the CDR3. The germline V gene encodes CDR1 MNHNY and CDR2 SVGAGI (reference sequence). The CDR3 bases are TGTGCCAGCAGGACGCCGGGGGGATCCTCCTACGAGCAGTACTTC. As protein: CASRTPGGSSYEQYF.

This chain uses TRBV5-1 with TRBJ1-2, with D possibly matching TRBD1 (6 bases). The V and J ends lost 2 bases and 8 bases respectively, with 19 bases between them. Germline assignment: CDR1 SGHRS and CDR2 YFSETQ. The CDR3 loop spans 15 amino acids. The CDR3 region is CASSFDFGQFGGYTF. DNA of the CDR3: TGCGCCAGCAGCTTCGATTTTGGACAGTTCGGAGGCTACACCTTC.

The chain uses TRBV14 and TRBJ2-1; D possibly matches TRBD1 or TRBD2 (6 bases each). Trimming shortened V by 6 bases and J by 4 bases, and 16 bases separated the two germline ends. The CDR3 totals 15 residues. The germline V gene has CDR1 SGHDN and CDR2 FVKESK. The CDR3 loop is CASSGEDRTYNEQFF. The DNA for the CDR3 is TGTGCCAGCAGTGGGGAGGACAGAACATACAATGAGCAGTTCTTC.

In its sample, this clonotype was seen a few times. V and J are TRBV9 and TRBJ2-5; maybe TRBD1 (6 bases). V was pared by 3 bases and J by 5 bases, with 20 bases between. Per germline, CDR1 SGDLS and CDR2 YYNGEE. The length of the CDR3 is 16 residues. CDR3 amino acids: CASSESDTGYGETQYF. The CDR3 DNA reads as TGTGCCAGCAGCGAGTCGGACACAGGGTATGGGGAGACCCAGTACTTC.

This clonotype was recorded at least ten times. V is TRBV4-1 and J is TRBJ1-4; D unclear. CDR1 and CDR2 (germline): MGHRA, YSYEKL. The CDR3 totals 15 residues. V lost 2 bases to trimming and J lost 1 base, with 8 bases between them. The CDR3 bases are TGCGCCAGCAGCCAATACGGGGTAACTAATGAAAAACTGTTTTTT. Protein sequence: CASSQYGVTNEKLFF.

This clonotype appeared a few times. The chain employs TRBV20-1 and TRBJ2-1; unclear D gene. The germline gives CDR1 DFQATT, CDR2 SNEGSKA (reference sequence). The germline V and J ends were trimmed by 6 bases and 5 bases, with 14 bases remaining between them. The CDR3 contains 13 residues. The CDR3 loop reads CSAATAKNNEQFF. The CDR3 bases are TGCAGTGCCGCCACGGCGAAAAACAATGAGCAGTTCTTC.

The CDR3 DNA reads as TGTGCCAGCTCATTGCGGACAGGGAGCTCCTACGAGCAGTACTTC. As protein: CASSLRTGSSYEQYF. The chain links TRBV18 to TRBJ2-7; 8 bases match TRBD1. From germline, CDR1 is KGHSH and CDR2 LQKENI. V gave up 5 bases and J gave up 0 bases; unmatched junction bases: 6. The CDR3 length is 15 residues.

The V and J genes are TRBV10-2 and TRBJ1-2; D unclear. The V gene's germline CDR1 is WSHSY and CDR2 SAAADI. This CDR3 has 14 residues. V was clipped by 2 bases and J by 4 bases, with 11 bases between them. DNA for the CDR3: TGCGCCAGCAGTGAGCAAGATTTGGTCTATGGCTACACCTTC. It is translated as CASSEQDLVYGYTF.

This clonotype has ten or more counts. The rearrangement links TRBV12-3 or TRBV12-4 to TRBJ1-1; D is uncertain. V lost 7 bases and J 8 bases, leaving 20 bases between the germline ends. CDR3 length: 14 amino acids. The CDR3 nucleotides read TGTGCCAGCAATATGTTGAGGAGAGCTAAAGAAGCTTTCTTT. Translating gives CASNMLRRAKEAFF.

This sequence joins TRBV7-2 and TRBJ2-5; 7 bases match TRBD2. This CDR3 region has 17 residues. CDR1 is SGHTA and CDR2 is FQGNSA in the germline V gene. The junction had 14 bases not matched to a gene; V was cut back by 0 bases and J by 7 bases. The CDR3 reads CASSLAGIWEGLGTQYF. The CDR3 region has the DNA TGTGCCAGCAGCTTAGCGGGCATATGGGAGGGCCTTGGGACCCAGTACTTC.

The chain uses TRBV7-6 and TRBJ2-3; D is possibly TRBD1 (5 bases). CDR1 and CDR2 (germline): SGHVS, FNYEAQ. The CDR3 totals 15 residues. Trimming shortened V by 0 bases and J by 5 bases, and 12 bases separated the two germline ends. CDR3 in amino acids: CASSLADISGDTQYF. The CDR3 DNA sequence: TGTGCCAGCAGCTTAGCGGACATATCCGGAGATACGCAGTATTTT.

The rearrangement joins TRBV2 to TRBJ1-1, with a possible D match to TRBD1 (5 bases). The germline V and J ends were trimmed by 8 bases and 2 bases, with 12 bases remaining between them. Looked up from germline, CDR1 is SNHLY and CDR2 is FYNNEI. The CDR3 loop spans 13 amino acids. Here the CDR3 DNA reads TGTGCCAGCCTTCAGGGTCTCAACACTGAAGCTTTCTTT. It is translated as CASLQGLNTEAFF.

In this sample, this clonotype turned up a few times. The chain links TRBV6-2 or TRBV6-3 to TRBJ1-6, with 8 bases fitting TRBD1. This CDR3 comprises 16 residues. Germline V lookup: CDR1 MNHEY, CDR2 SVGEGT. V lost 6 bases, J lost 3 bases, and 7 bases stayed unmatched. The CDR3: CASRSDRVIYNSPLHF. CDR3 nucleotide sequence: TGTGCCAGCAGATCGGACAGGGTCATCTATAATTCACCCCTCCACTTT.